This T cell receptor beta chain was sequenced in a study of fetal regulatory T cell absence and autoimmunity. Libraries were prepared by immunoSEQ multiplex PCR; TCRdb keeps only in-frame clonotypes and omits some of them. The table includes some 87,000 clones, about two thirds detected once. The CDR3 has 16 residues. The germline V and J ends were trimmed by 4 bases and 4 bases, with 23 bases remaining between them. Germline V lookup: CDR1 SQVTM, CDR2 ANQGSEA. The gene calls are TRBV29-1 and TRBJ2-7; D is undetermined. The clonotype was recovered from a male donor with IPEX syndrome. Source material: pancreas tissue. CDR3 in DNA: TGCAGCGTTGCCGGGTCGGGCCCACAATCGGTATACGAGCAGTACTTC. Its protein is CSVAGSGPQSVYEQYF.